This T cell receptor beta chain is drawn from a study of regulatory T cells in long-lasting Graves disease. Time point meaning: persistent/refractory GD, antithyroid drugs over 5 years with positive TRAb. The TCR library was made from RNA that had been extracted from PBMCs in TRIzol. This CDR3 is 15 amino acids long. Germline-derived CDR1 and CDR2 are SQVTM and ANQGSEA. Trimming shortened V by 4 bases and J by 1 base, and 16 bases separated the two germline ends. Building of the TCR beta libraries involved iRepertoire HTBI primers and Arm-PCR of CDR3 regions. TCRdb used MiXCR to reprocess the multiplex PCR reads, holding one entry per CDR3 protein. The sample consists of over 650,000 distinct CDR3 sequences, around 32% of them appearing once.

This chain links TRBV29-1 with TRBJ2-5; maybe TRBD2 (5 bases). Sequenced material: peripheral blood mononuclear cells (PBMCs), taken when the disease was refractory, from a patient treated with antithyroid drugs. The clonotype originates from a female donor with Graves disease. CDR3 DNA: TGCAGCGTTGTATCCGGGAAGTCATCCCAAGAGACCCAGTACTTC. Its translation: CSVVSGKSSQETQYF.